The clone carrying this T cell receptor (beta chain) was counted at least ten times. What it binds is not known. Beta-chain TCR CDR3 regions were amplified from RNA transcripts. Scientists carried out first-round RT-PCR using HTBI primers and then a second-round multiplex PCR. In TCRdb, the multiplex PCR reads were re-called with MiXCR into one record per CDR3 protein. The data contain hundreds of thousands of distinct CDR3 sequences, 22% of them singletons. This entry is derived from a study of Graves' ophthalmopathy and Graves' hyperthyroidism. Study-level findings and limits: It was with 70.59% sensitivity and just under 75% specificity that the model predicted ophthalmopathy progression.

Eligible hyperthyroidism cases comprised new diagnoses of under 2 months' duration in individuals aged 18 to 65. The TCR originated in a woman aged 18-29 years with stable Graves' hyperthyroidism. Some clones in this sample may be carry-over from other donors' samples. What was sequenced was peripheral blood.

The CDR3 DNA sequence: TGTGCCAGCAGCTTACTCCACAGGGGATACACTGAAGCTTTCTTT. Translated, it gives CASSLLHRGYTEAFF. The chain has TRBV7-2 and TRBJ1-1, with TRBD1 identical over 7 bases. V was clipped by 2 bases and J by 3 bases; unmatched bases: 6. The CDR3 contains 15 residues. Germline assignment: CDR1 SGHTA and CDR2 FQGNSA.